These 20 T cell receptor beta chains came from one sample sequenced in a study of shared clonotypes between healthy human individuals. Using immunoSEQ multiplex PCR, the repertoire was profiled, and TCRdb retains in-frame clones only, with some absent. Of about 490,000 clones in the sample, over 65% were seen once. Sequencing was carried out using PBMCs. The receptor source for this set is a woman aged 40 to 50 in good health. Some clones in this sample may be carry-over from other donors' samples.

Concerning this clone: A read error is the likely source, as a far larger clone sits one nucleotide away. The sample contains more than one DNA sequence encoding this CDR3. The chain recombines TRBV30 with TRBJ1-1, with a possible D match to TRBD1 (6 bases). V was pared by 5 bases and J by 8 bases, with 15 bases between. This CDR3 is 12 amino acids long. Looked up from germline, CDR1 is GTSNPN and CDR2 is SVGIG (reference sequence). CDR3 loop: CAWGGGRSEAFF. For the CDR3, the DNA is TGTGCCTGGGGCGGGGGGCGGTCAGAAGCTTTCTTT.

A single count supports this clone. This clone may be a read error of a much larger clone one base away. Other DNA sequences in the sample encode the same CDR3. V usage is TRBV5-6 and J usage is TRBJ2-7, with D uncertain. Germline CDR1 is SGHDT and CDR2 is YYEEEE. The length of the CDR3 is 12 residues. DNA for the CDR3: TGTGCCAGCAGCTCGTTCGGGTACGAACAGTACTTC. Its protein product is CASSSFGYEQYF.

This clone was seen once. As DNA, the CDR3 is TGTGCCAGCAGTTTATTCCACGGGGTTAGAAATGAAAAACTGTTTTTT. Its protein product is CASSLFHGVRNEKLFF. This rearrangement joins TRBV27 to TRBJ1-4; D is unclear. The CDR3 contains 16 residues. Trimming shortened V by 1 base and J by 5 bases, and 14 bases separated the two germline ends. Germline assignment: CDR1 MNHEY and CDR2 SMNVEV (reference sequence).

Only a few counts were recorded for this clone. Different DNA sequences within this sample yield the same CDR3. The V call is TRBV6-4, the J call TRBJ1-1; D gene ambiguous. The germline CDR1 and CDR2 sequences are MRHNA and SNTAGT. The CDR3 length is 13 residues. The germline V and J ends were trimmed by 3 bases and 1 base, with 6 bases remaining between them. The CDR3 nucleotides are TGTGCCAGCAGTGAAGGACGGAACACTGAAGCTTTCTTT. Translation gives CASSEGRNTEAFF.

The rearrangement joins TRBV7-8 to TRBJ1-5; D call uncertain. The CDR3 totals 13 residues. From germline, CDR1 is SGHVS and CDR2 FQNEAQ. Trimming removed 3 bases at V and 4 bases at J, with 7 bases between. DNA for the CDR3: TGTGCCAGCAGCTTCCAGGTGAATCAGCCCCAGCATTTT. Translation gives CASSFQVNQPQHF.

This chain connects TRBV18 to TRBJ2-3; 14 bases agree with TRBD2. V shed 3 bases, J shed 5 bases, and the junction held 4 bases outside the gene matches. This CDR3 region has 16 residues. Per germline, CDR1 KGHSH and CDR2 LQKENI. The CDR3 protein is CASSPGLAGARDTQYF. CDR3 in DNA: TGTGCCAGCTCACCGGGACTAGCGGGAGCTAGAGATACGCAGTATTTT. The whole variable domain, remainder taken from reference TRBV18 and TRBJ2-3, is NAGVMQNPRHLVRRRGQEARLRCSPMKGHSHVYWYRQLPEEGLKFMVYLQKENIIDESGMPKERFSAEFPKEGPSILRIQQVVRGDSAAYFCASSPGLAGARDTQYFGPGTRLTVL.

The genes are TRBV7-9 and TRBJ1-4; unclear D gene. V was trimmed by 1 base and J by 6 bases, leaving 12 bases between them. The CDR3 contains 15 residues. Germline lookup yields CDR1 SEHNR and CDR2 FQNEAQ (reference sequence). CDR3 sequence reads: CASSLVGEVDEKLFF. In nucleotides, the CDR3 is TGTGCCAGCAGCTTAGTTGGGGAAGTTGATGAAAAACTGTTTTTT.

This clone showed up just once. The CDR3 coding sequence is TGCGCCAGCGGACAGTTGGGAGGGGGAAGCACAGATACGCAGTATTTT. Translated: CASGQLGGGSTDTQYF. The chain links TRBV4-1 to TRBJ2-3; possible D gene TRBD2, 7 bases. The CDR3 extends over 16 amino acids. CDR1 is MGHRA, CDR2 YSYEKL, per germline. V lost 8 bases and J lost 0, with 18 bases in between.

This chain joins TRBV7-9 and TRBJ2-1; 12 positions match TRBD2. CDR3 length: 18 amino acids. CDR1 and CDR2 (germline): SEHNR, FQNEAQ (reference sequence). V was pared by 5 bases and J by 4 bases, with 12 bases of the junction left unmatched. CDR3 nucleotides: TGTGCCAGCAGCCCGCGACTAGCGGGAGACATTAGGTACAATGAGCAGTTCTTC. This sequence encodes CASSPRLAGDIRYNEQFF.

The chain carries TRBV7-2 and TRBJ2-2, with D possibly called TRBD1 or TRBD2 (5 bases each). This CDR3 region has 16 residues. Trimming shortened V by 1 base and J by 3 bases, and 12 bases separated the two germline ends. Per germline, CDR1 SGHTA and CDR2 FQGNSA. CDR3 amino acids: CASSLVATADTGELFF. The CDR3 region has the DNA TGTGCCAGCAGCTTAGTCGCGACAGCGGACACCGGGGAGCTGTTTTTT.

Regarding this clone: The same CDR3 also results from other DNA sequences found in this sample. The chain recombines TRBV28 with TRBJ1-2; no reliable D call. The germline V gene encodes CDR1 MDHEN and CDR2 SYDVKM. The V end lost 4 bases, the J end lost 4 bases, and 4 bases lay between the germline ends. The CDR3 spans 11 residues. CDR3 amino acids: CASSSSYGYTF. As DNA, the CDR3 is TGTGCCAGCAGTTCCTCCTATGGCTACACCTTC.

Notes on this clone: This same CDR3 is encoded by further DNA sequences in the sample. This rearrangement joins TRBV5-1 to TRBJ2-7; D tentatively fits TRBD1 or TRBD2 (7 bases each). Germline V lookup: CDR1 SGHRS, CDR2 YFSETQ. The CDR3 consists of 16 residues. V shed 4 bases and J shed 0 bases, with 17 bases lying between them. CDR3: CASSPRQGGSSYEQYF. DNA of the CDR3: TGCGCCAGCAGCCCCAGACAGGGAGGGAGCTCCTACGAGCAGTACTTC.

V and J are TRBV5-6 and TRBJ2-1; 8 bases are a match to TRBD2. The germline gives CDR1 SGHDT, CDR2 YYEEEE. The ends lost 6 bases at V and 4 bases at J; junction bases unmatched: 12. The CDR3 consists of 16 residues. The CDR3 here is CASTRDRGRFYNEQFF. CDR3 bases: TGTGCCAGCACCAGGGATCGCGGGAGGTTTTACAATGAGCAGTTCTTC.

The V and J genes are TRBV5-1 and TRBJ2-1, with 10 bases lining up with TRBD2. Germline-derived CDR1 and CDR2 are SGHRS and YFSETQ. The V segment lost 4 bases and the J segment 5 bases; nucleotides outside the gene matches: 12. The CDR3 length is 17 residues. The CDR3 DNA reads TGCGCCAGCAGCCCTCGTTCTAGCGGGGGATTAAACAATGAGCAGTTCTTC. The encoded protein is CASSPRSSGGLNNEQFF.

The chain has TRBV6-1 and TRBJ2-2; no clear D. V lost 2 bases, J lost 7 bases, and 5 bases lay in between. The CDR3 is 12 amino acids. CDR1 is MNHNS, CDR2 SASEGT, per germline. The CDR3 nucleotides are TGTGCCAGCAGTGAATCGGGCGGGGAGCTGTTTTTT. This codes for CASSESGGELFF.

The rearrangement uses TRBV7-3 and TRBJ1-1; unclear D gene. Per the germline V gene, CDR1 is SGHTA and CDR2 is FQGTGA. The V gene lost 3 bases and the J gene lost 4 bases, with 9 bases spanning the gap. The CDR3 has 13 residues. The CDR3: CASSFAWGTEAFF. The CDR3 nucleotides are TGTGCCAGCAGCTTTGCTTGGGGCACTGAAGCTTTCTTT. The full variable domain, with the rest looked up from reference TRBV7-3 and TRBJ1-1, is GAGVSQTPSNKVTEKGKYVELRCDPISGHTALYWYRQSLGQGPEFLIYFQGTGAADDSGLPNDRFFAVRPEGSVSTLKIQRTERGDSAVYLCASSFAWGTEAFFGQGTRLTVV.

This clone occurred once. Germline and junction disagree at one end, which may indicate a read error. J is TRBJ2-1 and V is TRBV7-9; no clear D gene. CDR1 SEHNR and CDR2 FQNEAQ come from the germline V gene (reference sequence). The CDR3 sequence is 13 residues long. For the CDR3, the DNA is TGTGCCAGCAGCCCCTCTTCCTCCAATGAGCAGTTCTTC. Its translation: CASSPSSSNEQFF.

The genes are TRBV27 and TRBJ2-7; no reliable D call. The CDR3 runs to 13 residues. The V end was cut by 5 bases, the J end by 2 bases, with 10 bases between. Germline-derived CDR1 and CDR2 are MNHEY and SMNVEV (reference sequence). CDR3 protein: CASSPSRPYEQYF. Here the CDR3 DNA reads TGTGCCAGCAGTCCATCCAGACCCTACGAGCAGTACTTC.

This clone was found once. The chain links TRBV7-7 to TRBJ2-3, with 12 bases lining up with TRBD2. CDR3 length: 15 residues. Germline V gene sequence: CDR1 SSHAT, CDR2 FNYEAQ (reference sequence). After removal of 2 bases from V and 5 bases from J, the junction contained 2 bases not matched to a gene. The CDR3 bases are TGTGCCAGCAGCTTATCTAGCGGGAGGGGAGATACGCAGTATTTT. Its protein product is CASSLSSGRGDTQYF.

The rearrangement links TRBV7-9 to TRBJ1-1, with D possibly TRBD1 on 6 matching bases. This CDR3 is 15 amino acids long. Per germline, CDR1 SEHNR and CDR2 FQNEAQ (reference sequence). V lost 3 bases to trimming and J lost 3 bases, with 14 bases between them. This CDR3 is CASSFGRGPYTEAFF. The CDR3 DNA reads TGTGCCAGCAGCTTCGGACGGGGGCCGTACACTGAAGCTTTCTTT.